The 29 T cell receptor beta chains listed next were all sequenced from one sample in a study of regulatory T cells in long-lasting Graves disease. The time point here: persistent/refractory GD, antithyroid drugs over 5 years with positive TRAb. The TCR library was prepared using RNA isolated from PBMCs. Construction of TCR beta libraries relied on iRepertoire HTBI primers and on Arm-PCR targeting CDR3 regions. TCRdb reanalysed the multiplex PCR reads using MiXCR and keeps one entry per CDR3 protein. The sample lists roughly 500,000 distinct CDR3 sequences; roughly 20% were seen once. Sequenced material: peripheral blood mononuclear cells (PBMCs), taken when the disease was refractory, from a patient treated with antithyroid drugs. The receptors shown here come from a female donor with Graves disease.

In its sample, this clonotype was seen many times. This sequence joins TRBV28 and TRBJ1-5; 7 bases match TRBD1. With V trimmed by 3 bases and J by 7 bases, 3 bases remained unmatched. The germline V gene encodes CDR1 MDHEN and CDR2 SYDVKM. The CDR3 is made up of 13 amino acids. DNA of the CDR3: TGTGCCAGCAGTTTGACAGGGTCCCAGCCCCAGCATTTT. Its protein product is CASSLTGSQPQHF.

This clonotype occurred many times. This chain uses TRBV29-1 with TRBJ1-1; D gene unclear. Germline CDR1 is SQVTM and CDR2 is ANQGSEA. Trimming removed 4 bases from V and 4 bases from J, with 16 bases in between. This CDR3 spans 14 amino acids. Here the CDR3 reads CSVAWSLGSTEAFF. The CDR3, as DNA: TGCAGCGTTGCGTGGTCTCTGGGTAGCACTGAAGCTTTCTTT. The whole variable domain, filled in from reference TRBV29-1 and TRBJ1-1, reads SAVISQKPSRDICQRGTSLTIQCQVDSQVTMMFWYRQQPGQSLTLIATANQGSEATYESGFVIDKFPISRPNLTFSTLTVSNMSPEDSSIYLCSVAWSLGSTEAFFGQGTRLTVV.

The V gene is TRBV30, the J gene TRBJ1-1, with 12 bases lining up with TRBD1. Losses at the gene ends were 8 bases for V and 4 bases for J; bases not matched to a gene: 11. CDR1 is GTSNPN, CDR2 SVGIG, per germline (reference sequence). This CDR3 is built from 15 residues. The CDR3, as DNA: TGTGCCGGCAGCGGGACAGGGGGCTTTCTCACTGAAGCTTTCTTT. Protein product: CAGSGTGGFLTEAFF. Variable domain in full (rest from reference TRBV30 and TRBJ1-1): SQTIHQWPATLVQPVGSPLSLECTVEGTSNPNLYWYRQAAGRGLQLLFYSVGIGQISSEVPQNLSASRPQDRQFILSSKKLLLSDSGFYLCAGSGTGGFLTEAFFGQGTRLTVV.

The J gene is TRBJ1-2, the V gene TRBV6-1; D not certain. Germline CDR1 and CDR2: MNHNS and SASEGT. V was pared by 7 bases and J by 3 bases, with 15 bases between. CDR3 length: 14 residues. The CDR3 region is CASTSGPRDYGYTF. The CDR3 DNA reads TGTGCCAGCACCTCCGGACCGCGGGACTATGGCTACACCTTC.

This CDR3 is CASSALARGYEQYF. The CDR3 DNA is TGTGCCAGCAGTGCCCTAGCGAGGGGATACGAGCAGTACTTC. The rearrangement links TRBV6-1 to TRBJ2-7, with D tentatively TRBD2 (6 bases). The V gene lost 4 bases and the J gene lost 4 bases, with 14 bases spanning the gap. The length of the CDR3 is 14 residues. Germline CDR1 reads MNHNS; CDR2 reads SASEGT.

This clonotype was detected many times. The CDR3 reads CASSETHPRGVGETQYF. The CDR3 DNA reads as TGTGCCAGCAGTGAAACCCATCCTCGGGGTGTGGGCGAGACCCAGTACTTC. The chain has TRBV2 and TRBJ2-5, with a tentative D call TRBD2 (5 bases). CDR3 length: 17 amino acids. The ends were cut back, 2 bases at V and 5 bases at J, with 21 bases in the middle. The germline CDR1 and CDR2 sequences are SNHLY and FYNNEI.

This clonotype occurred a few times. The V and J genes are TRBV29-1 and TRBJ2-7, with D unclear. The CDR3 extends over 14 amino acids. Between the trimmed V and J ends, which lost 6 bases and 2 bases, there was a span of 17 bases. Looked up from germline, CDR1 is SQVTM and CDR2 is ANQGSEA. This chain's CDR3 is CSVDLGASTYEQYF. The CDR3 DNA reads TGCAGCGTGGATCTAGGCGCAAGCACCTACGAGCAGTACTTC.

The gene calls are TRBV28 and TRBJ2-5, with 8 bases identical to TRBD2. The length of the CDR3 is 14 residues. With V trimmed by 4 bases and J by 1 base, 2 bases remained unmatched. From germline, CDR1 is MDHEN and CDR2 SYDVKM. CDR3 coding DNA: TGTGCCAGCAGTTCCGGACTAGCCCAAGAGACCCAGTACTTC. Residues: CASSSGLAQETQYF.

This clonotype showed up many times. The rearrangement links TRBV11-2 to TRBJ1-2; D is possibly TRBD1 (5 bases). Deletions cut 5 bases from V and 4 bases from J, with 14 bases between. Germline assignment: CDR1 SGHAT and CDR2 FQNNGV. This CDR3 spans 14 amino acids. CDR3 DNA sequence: TGTGCCAGCAGCACGACAGATCCTTTCTATGGCTACACCTTC. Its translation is CASSTTDPFYGYTF.

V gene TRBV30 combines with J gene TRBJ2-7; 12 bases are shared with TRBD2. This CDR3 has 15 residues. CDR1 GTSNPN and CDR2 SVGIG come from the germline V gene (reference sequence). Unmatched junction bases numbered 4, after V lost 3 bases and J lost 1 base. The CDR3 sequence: CAWSRGTSGSYEQYF. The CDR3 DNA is TGTGCCTGGAGCCGCGGGACTAGCGGGTCCTACGAGCAGTACTTC.

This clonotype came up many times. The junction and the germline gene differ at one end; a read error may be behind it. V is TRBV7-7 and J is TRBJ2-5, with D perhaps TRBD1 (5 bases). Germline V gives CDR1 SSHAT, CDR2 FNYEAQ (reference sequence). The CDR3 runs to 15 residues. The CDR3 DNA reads TGTGCTAGCAGCTTAGGACCCAGGGCGGTTGAGACCCAGTACTTC. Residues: CASSLGPRAVETQYF.

The DNA of the CDR3 is TGTGCCAGCAGTTACCGGGAAACCGGGACAGGGTACTACGAGCAGTACTTC. Protein product: CASSYRETGTGYYEQYF. J is TRBJ2-7 and V is TRBV6-5, with TRBD1 identical over 9 bases. CDR1 is MNHEY and CDR2 is SVGAGI in the germline V gene. With V trimmed by 2 bases and J by 3 bases, 11 bases remained unmatched. The CDR3 extends over 17 amino acids.

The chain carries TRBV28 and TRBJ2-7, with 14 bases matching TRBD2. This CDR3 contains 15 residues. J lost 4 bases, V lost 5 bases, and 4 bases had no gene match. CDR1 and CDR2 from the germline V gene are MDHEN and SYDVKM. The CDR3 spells CASSVGTSGRYEQYF. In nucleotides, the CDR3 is TGTGCCAGCAGTGTGGGGACTAGCGGGAGATACGAGCAGTACTTC.

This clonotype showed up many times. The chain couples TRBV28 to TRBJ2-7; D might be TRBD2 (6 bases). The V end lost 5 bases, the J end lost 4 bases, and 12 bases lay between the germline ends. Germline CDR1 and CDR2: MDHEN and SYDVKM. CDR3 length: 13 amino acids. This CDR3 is CASSLIGGYEQYF. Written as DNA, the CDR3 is TGTGCCAGCAGTCTCATCGGGGGTTACGAGCAGTACTTC.

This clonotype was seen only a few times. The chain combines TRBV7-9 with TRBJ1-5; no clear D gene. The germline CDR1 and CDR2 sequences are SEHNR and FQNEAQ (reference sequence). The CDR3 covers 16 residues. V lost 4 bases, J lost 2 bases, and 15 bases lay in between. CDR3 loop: CASSSFRDKGNQPQHF. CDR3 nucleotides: TGTGCCAGCAGCTCTTTTAGGGATAAAGGCAATCAGCCCCAGCATTTT.

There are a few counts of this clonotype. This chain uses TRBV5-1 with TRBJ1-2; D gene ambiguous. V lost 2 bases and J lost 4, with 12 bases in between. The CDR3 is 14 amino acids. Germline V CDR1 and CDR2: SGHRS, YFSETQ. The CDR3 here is CASSLSGNLYGYTF. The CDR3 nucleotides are TGCGCCAGCAGCTTATCCGGAAACCTCTATGGCTACACCTTC.

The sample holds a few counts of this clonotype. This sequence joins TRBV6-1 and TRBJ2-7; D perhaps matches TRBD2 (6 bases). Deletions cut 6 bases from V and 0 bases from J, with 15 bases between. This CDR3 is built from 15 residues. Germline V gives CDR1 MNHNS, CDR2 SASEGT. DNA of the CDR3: TGTGCCAGCAGACAAAGCGGGCCCCCCTCCTACGAGCAGTACTTC. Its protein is CASRQSGPPSYEQYF.

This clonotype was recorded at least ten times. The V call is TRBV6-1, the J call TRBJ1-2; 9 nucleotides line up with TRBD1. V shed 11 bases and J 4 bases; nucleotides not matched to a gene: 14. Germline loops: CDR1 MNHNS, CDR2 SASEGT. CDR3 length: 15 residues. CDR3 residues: CAHSTPGQGFYGYTF. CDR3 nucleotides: TGTGCCCACTCCACTCCGGGACAGGGCTTCTATGGCTACACCTTC.

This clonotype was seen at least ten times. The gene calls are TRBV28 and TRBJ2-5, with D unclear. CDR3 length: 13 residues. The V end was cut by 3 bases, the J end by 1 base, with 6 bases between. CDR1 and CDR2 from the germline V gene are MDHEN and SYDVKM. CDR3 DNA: TGTGCCAGCAGTTTCGGCAGCCAAGAGACCCAGTACTTC. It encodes CASSFGSQETQYF.

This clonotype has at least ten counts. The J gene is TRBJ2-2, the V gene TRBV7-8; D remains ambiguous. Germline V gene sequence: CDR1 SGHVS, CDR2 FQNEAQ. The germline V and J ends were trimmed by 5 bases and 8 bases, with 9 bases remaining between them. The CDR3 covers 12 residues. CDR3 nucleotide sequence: TGTGCCAGCAGCGGGCGAGAAGGGGAGCTGTTTTTT. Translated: CASSGREGELFF.

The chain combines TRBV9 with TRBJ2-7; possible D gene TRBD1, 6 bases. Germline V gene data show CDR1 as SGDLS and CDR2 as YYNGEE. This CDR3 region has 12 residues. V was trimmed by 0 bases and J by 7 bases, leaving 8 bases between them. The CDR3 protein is CASSVAQGEQYF. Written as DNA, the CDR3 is TGTGCCAGCAGCGTAGCTCAGGGGGAGCAGTACTTC.

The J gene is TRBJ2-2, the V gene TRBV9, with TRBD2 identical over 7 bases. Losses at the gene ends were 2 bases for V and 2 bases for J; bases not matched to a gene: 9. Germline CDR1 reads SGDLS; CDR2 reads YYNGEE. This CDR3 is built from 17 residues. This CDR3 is CASSVLLGGTNTGELFF. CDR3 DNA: TGTGCCAGCAGCGTCCTTTTGGGGGGGACTAACACCGGGGAGCTGTTTTTT.

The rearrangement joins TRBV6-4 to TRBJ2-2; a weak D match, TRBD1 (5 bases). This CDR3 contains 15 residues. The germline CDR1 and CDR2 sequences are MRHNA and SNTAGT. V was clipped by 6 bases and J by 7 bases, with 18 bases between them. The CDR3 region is CASRGDSNQVGELFF. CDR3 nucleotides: TGTGCCAGCAGGGGTGACAGTAACCAGGTCGGGGAGCTGTTTTTT.

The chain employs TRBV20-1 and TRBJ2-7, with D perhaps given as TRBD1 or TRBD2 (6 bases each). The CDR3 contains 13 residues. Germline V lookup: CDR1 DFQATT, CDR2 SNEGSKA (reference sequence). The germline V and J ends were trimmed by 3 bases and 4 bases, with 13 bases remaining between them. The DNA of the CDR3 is TGCAGTGCTAGGTACACAGGGAGGTACGAGCAGTACTTC. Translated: CSARYTGRYEQYF.

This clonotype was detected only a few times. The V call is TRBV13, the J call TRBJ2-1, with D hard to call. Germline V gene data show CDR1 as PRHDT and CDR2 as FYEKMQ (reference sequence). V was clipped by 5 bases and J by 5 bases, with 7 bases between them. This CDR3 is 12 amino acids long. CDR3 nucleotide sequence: TGTGCCAGCAGCATAGTGAACAATGAGCAGTTCTTC. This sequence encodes CASSIVNNEQFF.

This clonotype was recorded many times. The CDR3 here is CASSLWGDEQYF. CDR3 nucleotide sequence: TGTGCCAGCAGTTTATGGGGGGACGAGCAGTACTTC. The gene calls are TRBV27 and TRBJ2-7, with D tentatively TRBD2 (6 bases). The V gene lost 1 base and the J gene lost 5 bases, with 6 bases spanning the gap. Looked up from germline, CDR1 is MNHEY and CDR2 is SMNVEV (reference sequence). The CDR3 is 12 residues long.

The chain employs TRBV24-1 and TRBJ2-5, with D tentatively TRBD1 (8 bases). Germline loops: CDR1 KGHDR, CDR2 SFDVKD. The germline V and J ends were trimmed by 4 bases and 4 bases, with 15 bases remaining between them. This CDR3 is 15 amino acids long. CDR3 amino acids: CATSDPTGEGETQYF. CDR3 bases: TGTGCCACCAGTGACCCGACAGGGGAGGGAGAGACCCAGTACTTC.

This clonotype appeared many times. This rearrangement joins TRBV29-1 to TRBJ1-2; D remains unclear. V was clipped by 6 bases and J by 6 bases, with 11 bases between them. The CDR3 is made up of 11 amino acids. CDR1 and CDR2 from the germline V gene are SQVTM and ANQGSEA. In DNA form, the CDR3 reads TGCAGCGTCCTAGAACAACATGGCTACACCTTC. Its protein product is CSVLEQHGYTF.

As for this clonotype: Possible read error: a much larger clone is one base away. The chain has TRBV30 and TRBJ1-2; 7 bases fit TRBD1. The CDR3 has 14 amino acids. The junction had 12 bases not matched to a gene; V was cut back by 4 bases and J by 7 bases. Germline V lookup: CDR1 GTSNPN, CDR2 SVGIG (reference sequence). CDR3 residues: CAWIGDSNVGGYTF. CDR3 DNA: TGTGCCTGGATAGGGGACAGCAATGTCGGTGGCTACACCTTC. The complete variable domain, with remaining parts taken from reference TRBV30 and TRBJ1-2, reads SQTIHQWPATLVQPVGSPLSLECTVEGTSNPNLYWYRQAAGRGLQLLFYSVGIGQISSEVPQNLSASRPQDRQFILSSKKLLLSDSGFYLCAWIGDSNVGGYTFGSGTRLTVV.